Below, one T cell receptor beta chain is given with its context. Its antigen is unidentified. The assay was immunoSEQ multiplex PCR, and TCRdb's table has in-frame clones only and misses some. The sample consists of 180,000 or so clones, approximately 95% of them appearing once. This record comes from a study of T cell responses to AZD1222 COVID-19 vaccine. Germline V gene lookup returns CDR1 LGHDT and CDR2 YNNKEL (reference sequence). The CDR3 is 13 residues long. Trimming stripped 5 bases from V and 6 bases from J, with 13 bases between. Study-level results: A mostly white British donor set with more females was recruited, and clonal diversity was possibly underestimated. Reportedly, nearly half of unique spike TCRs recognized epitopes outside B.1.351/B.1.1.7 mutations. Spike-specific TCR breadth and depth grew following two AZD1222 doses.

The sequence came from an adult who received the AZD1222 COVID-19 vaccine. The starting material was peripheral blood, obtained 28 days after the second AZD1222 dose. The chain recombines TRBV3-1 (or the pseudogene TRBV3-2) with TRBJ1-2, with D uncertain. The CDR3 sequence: CASSKIAADGYTF. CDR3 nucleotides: TGTGCCAGCAGCAAAATAGCCGCAGATGGCTACACCTTC.